The source of this T cell receptor (beta chain) is a study of cytomegalovirus exposure and HLA in healthy donors (dated by TCRdb to 2017 to 2019). Context from the whole study: According to an earlier analysis of 587 of the donors, 200 million or so T cells yielded 117 million unique TCR beta sequences and about 300 Gb of sequence data. An early release covering over 500 HLA-typed donors comprised approximately 290 gigabases of sequencing data and about 90 million unique TCR sequences. Among the approximately 420 genotyped donors, around 81% belonged to the genetic ancestry cluster associated with self-reported Caucasian donors. The study was designed to test whether signatures of past pathogen exposure could be identified by cataloging public T cell receptors. The study profiled the T cell repertoires of some 610 subjects by immunosequencing and related them to cytomegalovirus serostatus. A separate validation cohort of 100 to 150 different subjects was used in addition to the roughly 700-subject first cohort. High-throughput TCR immunosequencing, statistical association of individual TCRs with disease status, and machine learning were combined to predict cytomegalovirus infection status. In a later analysis, previously published TCR beta repertoires from about 640 donors were re-analyzed and high-resolution HLA genotyping was added so that TCR occurrence patterns could be studied. Rather than drawing on any new phenotypic data, the later analysis identified candidate immune exposures from TCR beta sequences and the way those sequences occurred across donors. An earlier analysis of roughly 600 of the donors used high-throughput TCR beta sequencing to judge whether each TCR beta V gene segment behaved as functional or pseudogenic. Donor age, sex, ethnicity and CMV serostatus were collected together with the repertoire data. In a later genetic analysis, genome-wide SNP genotypes for 398 of the 666 donors were used, and that subset was treated as a discovery cohort. All discovery cohort repertoires had been generated on a single sequencing platform. Both class I and class II loci were covered by HLA typing, at four-digit resolution. Typing coverage differed by locus: A, B, C, DRB1 and DQB1 were typed in roughly 620-640 donors, DQA1 in roughly 500, DPA1 in 600 to 610, and DPB1 in 400 to 480. Because of strong linkage in the cohort, a few DR-DQ haplotypes were treated as single units for association and clustering. Among 300 to 500 genotyped donors of the cohort, an average of about 220,000 unique TCR beta nucleotide sequences was sequenced per donor, of which about 19% were non-productive.

This clone was seen a handful of times. Its antigen is still unknown. The sample holds no much larger clone one base away, and base qualities are not on file. The cohort was made up of hundreds of healthy bone marrow donors. All cohort members were sampled while nominally healthy, although unrecorded immune exposures were likely present. The donor was CMV seropositive and belonged to the group of more than 250 seropositive cohort members. Every donor gave a peripheral blood sample, and the peripheral blood mononuclear cells from that sample were used for TCR beta sequencing. Genomic DNA was extracted from the blood cell samples with the Qiagen DNeasy Blood Extraction Kit. The paper as a whole reports these results and caveats: The authors suggested that the approach could potentially be extended to other disease states and immunological phenotypes. Because counts were too low, approximately 15 rarely observed V segments, including chromosome 9 orphons, were excluded from the earlier analysis of under 650 of the donors. In a later genetic analysis, a missense DCLRE1C variant was associated with V-gene and J-gene trimming of TCR beta chains, and the association was replicated in an independent cohort. In a later analysis, 16,951 TCR beta sequences were associated with specific HLA alleles at a false discovery rate of 0.05. A total of fewer than 200 TCR beta chains were listed by the study as associated with cytomegalovirus. HLA typing was unavailable for some donors at each locus, so association tests used only the typed subset. A further reported finding was that TCR beta sequences accurately predicted the HLA-A and HLA-B alleles for most subjects in the first cohort. In a later analysis, several top co-occurrence clusters were reported to appear linked to parvovirus B19, influenza, CMV and Epstein-Barr virus. Across donors, most TCR sequences were observed very rarely, whereas some public TCRs were present in many individuals. Because the 87-base-pair reads could not distinguish some IMGT-functional V segments, including TRBV6-2 and TRBV6-3, those segments were excluded. A later genetic analysis reported fewer N-insertions in productive TCRs among donors in an Asian-associated ancestry cluster than the roughly 620-donor mean. In an earlier analysis of about 600 of the donors, most TCR beta V segments appeared in productive rearrangements about 87% or about 30% of the time, broadly matching IMGT annotations. Strong co-occurrence of HLA alleles, especially DR and DQ, made assigning TCR associations to individual alleles difficult. A later analysis found that TCR association rates varied across HLA loci, with DRB1 alleles showing the most associated TCRs and HLA-C alleles the fewest. In a later analysis, HLA-associated TCR beta chains were found to be more clonally expanded and to have lower generation probabilities than equally common non-associated chains. The classifier was reported to diagnose cytomegalovirus status with high specificity and sensitivity in both the original and validation cohorts. A cluster of highly shared sequence variants was judged likely to be a technical artifact of the sequencing pipeline. Most CMV-associated TCR beta chains appeared to be HLA-restricted in a later analysis, and the HLA associations seemed to be driven largely by CMV exposure. Linkage disequilibrium might explain the correlated functional status among segregating V segments, but an unknown experimental factor could not be ruled out. Sequencing depth was assumed to be roughly uniform across donors in the presence/absence analyses, though that assumption may not hold. Only TCR beta chains were sequenced in this cohort, and the absence of alpha or paired-chain data limited detectable features. CMV serostatus was the only immune exposure information available for the cohort. Three of the identified cytomegalovirus-associated TCR beta chains were confirmed in vitro to be specific for cytomegalovirus antigens.

Receptor libraries were prepared by the immunoSEQ multiplex PCR assay. For the multiplex PCR, a mixture combining 60 forward primers for TCR Vbeta segments and 13 reverse primers for TCR Jbeta segments was used. Amplification of the CDR3 region of rearranged TCR beta genes was performed with a multiplex PCR assay on genomic DNA. On the Illumina HiSeq System, the amplified TCR beta libraries were sequenced as 87-base-pair reads. The study's processing was this. A later analysis counted about 80 million unique TCR beta chains across the 650 to 800 repertoires, and 9 million to 14 million of these chains were shared by at least two donors. To remove PCR and sequencing errors, raw reads were error-corrected and collapsed into unique sequences using a nearest-neighbor algorithm that merged closely related sequences. To assign V, D and J gene segments, CDR3 sequences were aligned to IMGT reference sequences. For a sequence to be retained, a match of at least six nucleotides to both a V gene segment and a J gene segment was required. A rearrangement was called productive if the CDR3 had no stop codons and remained in frame with V and J, and every other rearrangement was called non-productive. CDR3 was defined according to IMGT convention as the region running from the second conserved V-encoded cysteine to the conserved J-encoded phenylalanine. The earlier analysis of about 590 of the donors excluded sequences that lacked an unambiguous match to a single V gene segment. An earlier analysis of several hundred of the donors called V segments functional above 56.7% productive rearrangements and segregating when the between-donor standard deviation exceeded 5%. A statistical classification framework was developed to diagnose cytomegalovirus status using the catalog of TCR beta chain sequences. In a later analysis, TCR nucleotide sequences were compared against IMGT/GENE-DB human TR gene sequences so that V and J genes could be assigned. Using the TCRdist pipeline, a later analysis assigned CDR3 sequences along with most-parsimonious VDJ recombination scenarios. A later analysis defined each TCR beta chain by its CDR3 amino acid sequence plus V-gene family, and excluded reads lacking a unique V-gene family. In a later analysis, 550 to 650 highly shared, low-generation-probability nucleotide sequences were removed to address suspected cross-contamination and a sequencing artifact. A later analysis calculated a clonal expansion index for each public chain from normalized within-repertoire ranks of inferred template counts. In a later analysis, generation probabilities were computed using a VDJ recombination model fitted to out-of-frame rearrangements, and the results were checked against IGoR. In a later analysis, hypergeometric tests were used to score TCR-TCR, TCR-HLA and TCR-CMV co-occurrence, with a repertoire-size bias correction applied to TCR pairs. In a later analysis, false discovery rates were estimated by permuting HLA or CMV assignments 20 times. In a later analysis, co-occurring TCRs were grouped using DBSCAN, with TCRdist sequence similarity added in when clustering inside HLA-allele-positive subsets. For co-occurrence clustering, repertoires with fewer than 30,000 or more than 120,000 public chains were excluded, along with 4 to 6 repertoires with anomalous nucleotide sharing. TCRdb carries this immuneACCESS record with in-frame sequences only. Its versions omit some clonotypes, under half of them owing to an unresolved V gene in the studies checked, with the rest unexplained. Clone size and V and J calls were adopted from that table, with D and trimming inferred from the DNA. The sample table shows roughly 200,000 clones, and roughly 70% are seen once. The ten largest clones capture 2.6% of the sample.

Based on the germline V gene (reference sequence), the CDR1 and CDR2 sequences are LNHDA and SQIVND. V lost 1 base and J lost 8 bases; the stretch between them is 8 bases long. From the cysteine up to the phenylalanine, the CDR3 has a length of 12 residues. Just the 36-base CDR3 DNA is kept, in frame starting at base 1. What was sequenced was PBMCs. This receptor chain uses TRBV19 and TRBJ1-2, with the D gene not clear enough to name. The clonotype comes from a man aged 40-50 years in good health and CMV-seropositive. The CDR3: CASSIGGKGYTF. The sequence in DNA is TGTGCCAGTAGTATAGGAGGGAAGGGCTACACCTTC.